This entry features one T cell receptor beta chain sequence. Its antigen is unknown. This sample stems from a study of beta chain features in type 1 diabetes. Findings and caveats of the study: There was a moderate but significant shortening of TCRB CDR3s in all four CD4+ subsets of Type 1 diabetes patients.

Germline CDR1 and CDR2: SGHVS and FQNEAQ. V was clipped by 5 bases and J by 8 bases; unmatched bases: 9. The CDR3 spans 15 residues. Investigators reverse transcribed all isolated RNA, so they sequenced expressed TCRB transcripts. Sequencing was performed with immunoSEQ multiplex PCR; in TCRdb, only in-frame clones are kept and a portion is missing. Among about 320,000 clones, less than 15% were seen once, and the ten largest hold about 6.7%. The TCR originated in a man aged 30 to 39 in good health. This chain connects TRBV7-8 to TRBJ2-1, with TRBD1 identical over 10 bases. Sequenced: central memory CD4+ T cells from blood. For the CDR3, the DNA is TGTGCCAGCAGCGGGGGACAGGGGAGGGACGATGAGCAGTTCTTC. It is translated as CASSGGQGRDDEQFF.